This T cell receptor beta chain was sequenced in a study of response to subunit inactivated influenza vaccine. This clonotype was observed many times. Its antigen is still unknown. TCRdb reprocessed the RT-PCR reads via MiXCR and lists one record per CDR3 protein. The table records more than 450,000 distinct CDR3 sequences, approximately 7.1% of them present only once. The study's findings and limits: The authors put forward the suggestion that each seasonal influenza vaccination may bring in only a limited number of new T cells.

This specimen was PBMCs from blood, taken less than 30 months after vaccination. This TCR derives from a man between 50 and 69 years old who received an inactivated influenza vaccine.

CDR3 bases: TGTGCCAGCAGCTCTGAGGGGACTCGCACAGATACGCAGTATTTT. It specifies CASSSEGTRTDTQYF. The genes are TRBV7-9 and TRBJ2-3, with D possibly TRBD2 on 6 matching bases. With 4 bases removed from V and 1 base from J, the gap between germline ends came to 12 bases. CDR3 length: 15 amino acids. From germline, CDR1 is SEHNR and CDR2 FQNEAQ (reference sequence).